Below, one T cell receptor (beta chain) is given with its context. PCR amplification relied on 60 Vbeta primers (plus 13 Jbeta primers). Method: immunoSEQ multiplex PCR; TCRdb's copy keeps in-frame clones and lacks some. The profile covers approximately 59,000 clones, with around 62% appearing a single time and less than 20% taken by the ten largest. The data belong to a study of cytomegalovirus exposure and HLA in healthy donors. Trimming took 0 bases from V and 0 from J, leaving 9 bases between them. CDR3 size: 15 residues. Germline CDR1 GTSNPN, CDR2 SVGIG (reference sequence). This TCR came from a man aged 35 to 55 in good health and CMV-seropositive. The sample comprised PBMCs. This chain joins TRBV30 and TRBJ1-3; D call uncertain. In DNA form, the CDR3 reads TGTGCCTGGAGTGTACGTAGAGCCTCTGGAAACACCATATATTTT. Its translation is CAWSVRRASGNTIYF.